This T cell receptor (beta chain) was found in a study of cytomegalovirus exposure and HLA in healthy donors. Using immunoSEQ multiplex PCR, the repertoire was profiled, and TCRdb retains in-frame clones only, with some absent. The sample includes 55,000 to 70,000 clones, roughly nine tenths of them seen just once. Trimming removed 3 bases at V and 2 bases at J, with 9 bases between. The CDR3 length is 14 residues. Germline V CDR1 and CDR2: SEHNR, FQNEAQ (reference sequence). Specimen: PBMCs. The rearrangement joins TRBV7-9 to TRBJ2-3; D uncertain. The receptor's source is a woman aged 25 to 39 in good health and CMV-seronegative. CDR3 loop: CASSFSIPTDTQYF. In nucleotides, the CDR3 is TGTGCCAGCAGCTTTTCCATCCCCACAGATACGCAGTATTTT.